This is a list of T cell receptor beta chains from one sample in a study of T cell repertoires in cytomegalovirus infection. TCRdb passed the reads through MiXCR, listing each CDR3 protein once. The sample lists 44,000 or so distinct CDR3 sequences; 20% to 25% were seen once. What these receptors recognize is not known. The starting material was CD8+ T cells from cultured PBMCs, obtained from culture after CMV antigen stimulation. The receptors come from a human donor in good health (CMV status not recorded). Some clones in this sample may be carry-over from other donors' samples. The CDR3 runs from the conserved cysteine through the conserved F or W.

TRBJ1-3 TRBV12-3/TRBV12-4 CASSGTGGPGNTIYF
TRBJ2-7 TRBV19 CASSLLAGGTYEQYF
TRBJ1-5 TRBV6-2/TRBV6-3 CASSPTEAGFGSNQPQHF
TRBJ1-2 TRBV7-2 CASSYGGGAYGYTF
TRBJ1-5 TRBV5-6 CASSLGPGREPQHF
TRBJ2-7 TRBV7-9 CASSPTGVYEQYF
TRBJ1-6 TRBV27 CASSLTGGGNSPLHF
TRBJ2-7 TRBV7-9 CASSPPSGSAYEQYF
TRBJ1-1 TRBV5-3 CASSLDYTEAFF
TRBJ2-7 TRBV6-5 CASSYGDTYEQYF
TRBJ2-7 TRBV6-1 CASSDRTGPYEQYF
TRBJ2-7 TRBV6-2/TRBV6-3 CASSYGRVYEQYF
TRBJ1-2 TRBV11-2 CASTFLGATGEDYTF
TRBJ1-3 TRBV9 CASSVDGKSSGNTIYF
TRBJ2-2 TRBV27 CASSLVGGELFF
TRBJ2-3 TRBV7-8 CASSLVREDTDTQYF
TRBJ2-3 TRBV4-1 CASSQSGGRLDTQYF
TRBJ2-7 TRBV12-3/TRBV12-4 CASSPTGSYEQYF
TRBJ2-7 TRBV27 CASSPQGPEIFYEQYF
TRBJ1-2 TRBV7-8 CASSLGGVGTRYGYTF
TRBJ2-5 TRBV7-9 CASSSSGGQQTQYF
TRBJ1-1 TRBV15 CATSREYQNTEAFF
TRBJ1-2 TRBV27 CASSLSVRQASNYGYTF
TRBJ2-5 TRBV7-9 CASSHPGQGRATTQYF
TRBJ2-3 TRBV7-2 CASIRAYTQYF
TRBJ1-1 TRBV6-2/TRBV6-3 CASSYSDMNTEAFF
TRBJ1-3 TRBV28 CASSFFRGNTIYF
TRBJ2-3 TRBV27 CASSPYYITDTQYF
TRBJ2-5 TRBV12-3/TRBV12-4 CASSFVGGETQYF
TRBJ1-2 TRBV27 CASSSDSYNYGYTF
TRBJ2-2 TRBV6-2/TRBV6-3 CASRPGTATGELFF
TRBJ2-1 TRBV7-6 CASSLEPGLSRSYNEQFF
TRBJ2-1 TRBV10-3 CAISEVSGGPHNEQFF
TRBJ2-1 TRBV24-1 CATSPGTSGIYNEQFF
TRBJ1-3 TRBV6-6 CASSYSTSGYGGNTIYF
TRBJ2-3 TRBV9 CASSVRGGGVGDTQYF
TRBJ2-1 TRBV7-2 CASSLIAGGLSYNEQFF
TRBJ1-4 TRBV7-9 CASSLAFGGSGLNEKLFF
TRBJ2-7 TRBV7-2 CASSWGGRRYEQYF
TRBJ1-5 TRBV4-3 CASSQDRGVHQPQHF
TRBJ1-5 TRBV5-5 CASSLSGRSGQPQHF
TRBJ2-1 TRBV6-2/TRBV6-3 CASSYSGTAPHKGFF
TRBJ2-1 TRBV7-6 CASSPGVGNEQFF
TRBJ2-1 TRBV5-6 CASSSTSGGAYEQFF
TRBJ2-5 TRBV7-9 CASSFPREGHETQYF
TRBJ1-2 TRBV6-2/TRBV6-3 CASSPLATSYGYTF
TRBJ2-3 TRBV19 CASSIIGQGTDTQYF
TRBJ1-1 TRBV6-2/TRBV6-3 CASTWGNTEAFF
TRBJ1-4 TRBV12-3/TRBV12-4 CASSPLWGDEKLFF
TRBJ2-5 TRBV25-1 CASTPGQVGETQYF
TRBJ2-7 TRBV7-9 CASSLETDNRYEQYF
TRBJ2-1 TRBV7-8 CASSLPANEQFF
TRBJ2-7 TRBV7-9 CASSPGQGHEQYF
TRBJ2-1 TRBV7-8 CASSHAMWTSGGNEQFF